A selection of T cell receptor beta chains follows, all from one sample in a study of T cell repertoires in ileal Crohn's disease. Sequencing used immunoSEQ multiplex PCR; TCRdb keeps in-frame clones, though not all of them. The table includes more than 15,000 clones, 70% to 90% detected once. Source material: ileal tissue. These receptors all come from an adult with Crohn's disease. Both conserved end residues are part of each CDR3. Fields, in order: V gene, D gene, clone size, J gene, CDR3 protein. A D gene is named only where the DNA matches it firmly. Clone size appears in some rows only: once, few, many, or a class for an expanded clone.

TRBV9	.	few	TRBJ2-7	CASSVLPTAQTAYEQYF
TRBV9	TRBD1	.	TRBJ1-2	CASSGALEDRGGAAAYGYTF
TRBV6-5	TRBD1	.	TRBJ1-6	CASSPDRGYSPLHF
TRBV6-6	TRBD2	few	TRBJ2-2	CASTLLGGGTGELFF
TRBV7-9	.	.	TRBJ1-3	CASSLARGRGGNTIYF
TRBV5-1	.	.	TRBJ2-7	CASSPGGNEQYF
TRBV6-5	.	.	TRBJ1-3	CASSYSWQGTNTIYF
TRBV7-7	TRBD1	.	TRBJ2-1	CASSPTGGTEGEQFF
TRBV5-4	TRBD1	.	TRBJ2-1	CASSLRDRYNEQFF
TRBV30	TRBD2	.	TRBJ2-3	CAWSVSPLRGGLAGESQYF
TRBV18	.	.	TRBJ2-5	CASSPPGLHSETQYF
TRBV6-1	TRBD1	.	TRBJ2-7	CASRTGTVPYEQYF
TRBV7-3	.	.	TRBJ1-1	CASSFGRTSEAFF
TRBV27	TRBD1	.	TRBJ2-7	CASSTQDRGAYEQYF
TRBV5-1	.	.	TRBJ2-2	CASSLLTGLPLAGELFF
TRBV10-3	TRBD2	.	TRBJ2-7	CAISDPGGGSYEQYF
TRBV11-1	.	.	TRBJ1-3	CASSLGGFWGSDTIYF
TRBV18	.	.	TRBJ1-1	CASSPLDKGVNAFF
TRBV6-5	.	.	TRBJ2-3	CASSPTGDTQYF
TRBV2	.	.	TRBJ1-6	CASSESRSLSSPLHF
TRBV6-5	.	once	TRBJ1-6	CASSYSTGNSPLHF
TRBV7-9	TRBD1	.	TRBJ2-7	CASSFRTGVEQYF
TRBV7-2	.	.	TRBJ2-4	CASSPQLADIQYF
TRBV11-1	.	few	TRBJ2-5	CASSFAGMSETQYF
TRBV7-2	.	.	TRBJ2-5	CASSSAGAGETQYF
TRBV27	TRBD1	.	TRBJ2-5	CASSTDRGPQETQYF
TRBV4-1	TRBD1	.	TRBJ2-3	CASSRAGTGVLDTQYF
TRBV19	TRBD1	.	TRBJ2-7	CASGDRDYEQYF
TRBV5-4	.	.	TRBJ1-4	CASSLSRGEKLFF
TRBV29-1	TRBD1	.	TRBJ1-1	CSVRRTGGETEAFF
TRBV9	.	.	TRBJ1-4	CASSVGGGSNEKLFF
TRBV19	.	.	TRBJ2-6	CASSRTRYSSGANVLTF
TRBV7-6	TRBD1	.	TRBJ1-1	CASSSTGDGTEAFF
TRBV4-1	.	.	TRBJ1-1	CASSQDPGAPTEAFF
TRBV11-2	TRBD2	.	TRBJ2-3	CASSSGTNTQYF
TRBV27	.	few	TRBJ1-1	CASSRIQGMSNTEAFF
TRBV7-9	TRBD1	few	TRBJ2-1	CASSLLGTGENEQFF
TRBV6-1	.	.	TRBJ1-1	CASSATVEAFF
TRBV7-3	TRBD1	.	TRBJ2-2	CASSLEGAAGELFF
TRBV6-1	TRBD2	.	TRBJ2-1	CASTFSGGHNEQFF
TRBV6-5	.	.	TRBJ2-3	CASSYSRGYTDTQYF
TRBV6-5	TRBD1	.	TRBJ1-2	CASSYQGAGGGYTF
TRBV6-5	TRBD2	few	TRBJ2-1	CASSSGGARVNEQFF
TRBV4-3	TRBD1	.	TRBJ1-2	CASSQDYRGLDGYTF
TRBV5-6	.	.	TRBJ1-6	CASSLARQGPGSYNSPLHF
TRBV9	TRBD1	.	TRBJ2-7	CASSVEGQAPYEQYF
TRBV18	TRBD2	.	TRBJ2-6	CASSPLGLAGSSGANVLTF
TRBV2	.	few	TRBJ1-2	CASRAFGGVGYGYTF
TRBV29-1	.	.	TRBJ1-5	CSVGGGSNQPQHF
TRBV2	.	.	TRBJ2-1	CASKLDRSYNEQFF
TRBV6-6	TRBD1	.	TRBJ2-3	CASSPRTGVITDTQYF
TRBV7-2	TRBD1	.	TRBJ1-6	CASSRLGTGLVRSPLHF
TRBV10-3	.	.	TRBJ2-3	CATYPGAGGGGATDTQYF
TRBV18	TRBD1	.	TRBJ2-6	CASSSRTGADFSGANVLTF
TRBV2	.	.	TRBJ2-5	CASRSWRRETQYF
TRBV6-1	.	.	TRBJ1-2	CASSEEGGTTYYYGYTF
TRBV5-5	.	.	TRBJ1-3	CASSFPGSGNTIYF
TRBV4-2	.	.	TRBJ2-5	CASSQRDFSETQYF
TRBV5-4	.	.	TRBJ2-1	CASSAWGGGYNEQFF
TRBV7-9	TRBD2	once	TRBJ2-3	CASSHRTSLYTDTQYF